The entry below describes one T cell receptor (beta chain). What it binds is unknown. Assay: immunoSEQ multiplex PCR; the TCRdb copy retains only in-frame clones and omits some. The sample gives over 1.5 million clones, nearly 99% of which show up once; roughly 0.4% is in the top ten. This specimen belongs to a study of shared clonotypes between healthy human individuals. Germline V CDR1 and CDR2: MNHNY, SVGAGI (reference sequence). CDR3 length: 13 residues. Trimming took 0 bases from V and 6 from J, leaving 6 bases between them. Points from the study as a whole: Represented diversity (both genetic and exposure-history) was limited by the small number of donors.

Source material: naive CD4+ T cells sorted from blood. The subset is: CD45RA+ positively selected. V gene TRBV6-6 combines with J gene TRBJ1-5; the D is unclear. This clonotype originated in a man aged 25-45 years in good health. In DNA, the CDR3 is TGTGCCAGCAGTTACTCGGCAGTTCAGCCCCAGCATTTT. Translation: CASSYSAVQPQHF.